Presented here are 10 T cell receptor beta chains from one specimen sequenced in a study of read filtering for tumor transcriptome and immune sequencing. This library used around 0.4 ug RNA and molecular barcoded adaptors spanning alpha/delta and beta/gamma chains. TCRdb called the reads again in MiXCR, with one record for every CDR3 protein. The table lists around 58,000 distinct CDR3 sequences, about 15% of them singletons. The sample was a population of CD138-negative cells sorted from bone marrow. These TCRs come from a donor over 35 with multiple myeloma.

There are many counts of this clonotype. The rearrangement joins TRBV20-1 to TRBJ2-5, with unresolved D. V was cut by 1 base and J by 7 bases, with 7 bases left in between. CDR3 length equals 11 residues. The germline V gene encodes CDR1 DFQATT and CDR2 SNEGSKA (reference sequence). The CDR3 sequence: CSARAGGTQYF. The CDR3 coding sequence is TGCAGTGCTAGAGCCGGCGGGACCCAGTACTTC.

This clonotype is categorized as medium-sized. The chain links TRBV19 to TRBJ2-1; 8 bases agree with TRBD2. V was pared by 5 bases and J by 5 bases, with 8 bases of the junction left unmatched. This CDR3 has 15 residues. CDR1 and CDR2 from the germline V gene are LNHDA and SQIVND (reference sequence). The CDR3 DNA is TGTGCCAGTAGTCTTACCGGGACTAGGAACAATGAGCAGTTCTTC. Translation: CASSLTGTRNNEQFF.

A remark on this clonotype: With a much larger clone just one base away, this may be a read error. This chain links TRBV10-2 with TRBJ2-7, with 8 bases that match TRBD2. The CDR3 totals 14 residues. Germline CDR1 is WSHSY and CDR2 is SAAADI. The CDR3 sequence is CARSEWRGAYEQYF. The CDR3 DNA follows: TGCGCCCGCAGTGAGTGGCGGGGGGCCTACGAGCAGTACTTC.

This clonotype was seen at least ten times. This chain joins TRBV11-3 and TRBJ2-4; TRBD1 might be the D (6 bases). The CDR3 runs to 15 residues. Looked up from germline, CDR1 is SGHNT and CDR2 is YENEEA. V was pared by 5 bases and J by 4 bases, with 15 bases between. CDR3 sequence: CASSPRTVIKNIQYF. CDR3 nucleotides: TGTGCCAGCAGCCCTCGGACAGTCATTAAAAACATTCAGTACTTC.

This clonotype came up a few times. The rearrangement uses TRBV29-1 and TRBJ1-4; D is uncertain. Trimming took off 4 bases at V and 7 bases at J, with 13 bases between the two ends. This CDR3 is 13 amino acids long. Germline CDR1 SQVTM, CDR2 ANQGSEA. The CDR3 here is CSVVPSSVEKLFF. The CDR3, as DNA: TGCAGCGTTGTCCCTTCCTCTGTTGAAAAACTGTTTTTT.

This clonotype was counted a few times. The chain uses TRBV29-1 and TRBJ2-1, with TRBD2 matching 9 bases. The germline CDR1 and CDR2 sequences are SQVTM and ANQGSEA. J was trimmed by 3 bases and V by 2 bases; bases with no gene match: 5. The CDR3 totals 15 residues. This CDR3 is CSVELAGFIYNEQFF. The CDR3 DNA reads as TGCAGCGTTGAACTAGCGGGGTTCATCTACAATGAGCAGTTCTTC.

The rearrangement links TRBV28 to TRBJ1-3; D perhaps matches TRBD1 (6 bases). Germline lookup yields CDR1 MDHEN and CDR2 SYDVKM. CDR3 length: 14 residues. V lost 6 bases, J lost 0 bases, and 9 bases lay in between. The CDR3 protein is CASRRDNSGNTIYF. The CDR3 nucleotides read TGTGCCAGCAGGCGGGACAACTCTGGAAACACCATATATTTT.

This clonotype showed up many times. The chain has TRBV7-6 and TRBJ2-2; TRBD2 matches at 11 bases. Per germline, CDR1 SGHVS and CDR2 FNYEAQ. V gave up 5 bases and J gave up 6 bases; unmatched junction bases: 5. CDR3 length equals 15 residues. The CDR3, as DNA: TGTGCCAGCAGCCCCTATAGCGGGAGGGCCGGGGAGCTGTTTTTT. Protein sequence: CASSPYSGRAGELFF.

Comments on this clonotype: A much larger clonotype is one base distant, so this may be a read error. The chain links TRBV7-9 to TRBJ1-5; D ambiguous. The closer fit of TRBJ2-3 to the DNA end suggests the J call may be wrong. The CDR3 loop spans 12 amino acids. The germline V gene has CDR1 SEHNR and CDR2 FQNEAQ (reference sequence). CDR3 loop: CASSSYNQPQYF. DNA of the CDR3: TGTGCCAGCAGCTCATACAATCAGCCCCAGTATTTT.

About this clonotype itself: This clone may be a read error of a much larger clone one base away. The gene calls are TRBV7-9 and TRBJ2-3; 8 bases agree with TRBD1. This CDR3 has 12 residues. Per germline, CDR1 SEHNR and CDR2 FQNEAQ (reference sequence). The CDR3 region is CASSIQGDTPYF. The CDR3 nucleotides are TGTGCCAGCAGCATACAGGGGGATACGCCGTATTTT.